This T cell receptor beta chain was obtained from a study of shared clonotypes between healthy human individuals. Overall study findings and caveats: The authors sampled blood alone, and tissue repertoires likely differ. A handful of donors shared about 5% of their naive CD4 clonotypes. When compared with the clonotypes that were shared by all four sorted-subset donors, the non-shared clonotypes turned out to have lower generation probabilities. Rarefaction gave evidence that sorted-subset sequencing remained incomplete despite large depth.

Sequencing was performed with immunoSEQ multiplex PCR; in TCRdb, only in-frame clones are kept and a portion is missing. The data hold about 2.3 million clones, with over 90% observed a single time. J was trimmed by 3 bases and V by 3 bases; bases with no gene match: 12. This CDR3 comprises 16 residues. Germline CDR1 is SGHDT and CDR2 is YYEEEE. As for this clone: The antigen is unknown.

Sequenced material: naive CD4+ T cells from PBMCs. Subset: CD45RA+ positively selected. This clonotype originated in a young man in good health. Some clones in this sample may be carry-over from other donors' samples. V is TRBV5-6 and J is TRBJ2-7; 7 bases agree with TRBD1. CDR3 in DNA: TGTGCCAGCAGCTCCCTAGGAAAAGGGGGCGGCTACGAGCAGTACTTC. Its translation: CASSSLGKGGGYEQYF.